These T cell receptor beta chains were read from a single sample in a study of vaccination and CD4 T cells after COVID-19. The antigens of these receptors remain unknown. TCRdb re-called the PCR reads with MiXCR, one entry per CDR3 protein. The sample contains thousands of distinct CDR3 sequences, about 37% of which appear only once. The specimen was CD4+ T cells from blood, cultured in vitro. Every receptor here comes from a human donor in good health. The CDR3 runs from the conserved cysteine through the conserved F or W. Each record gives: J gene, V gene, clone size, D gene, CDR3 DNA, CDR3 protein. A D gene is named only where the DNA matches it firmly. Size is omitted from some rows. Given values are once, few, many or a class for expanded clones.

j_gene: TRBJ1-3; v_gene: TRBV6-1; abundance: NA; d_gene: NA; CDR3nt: TGTGCCAGCAGTGTGACCTACACTAGAGGAAACACCATATATTTT; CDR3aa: CASSVTYTRGNTIYF
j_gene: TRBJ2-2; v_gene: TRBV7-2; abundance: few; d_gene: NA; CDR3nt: TGTGCCAGCAGCTTTACCGACGCAGTGATCACCGGGGAGCTGTTTTTT; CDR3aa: CASSFTDAVITGELFF
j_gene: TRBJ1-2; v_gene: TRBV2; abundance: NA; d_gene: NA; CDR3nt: TGTGCCAGCAGTGCCGAGACCAACTATGGCTACACCTTC; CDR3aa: CASSAETNYGYTF
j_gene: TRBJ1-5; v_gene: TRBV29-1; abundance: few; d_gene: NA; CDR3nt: TGCAGCGTTGGGGGTCAGGAGGATTCGCCCCAGCATTTT; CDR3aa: CSVGGQEDSPQHF
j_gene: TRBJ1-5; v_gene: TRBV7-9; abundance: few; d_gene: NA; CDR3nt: TGTGCCAGCAGCTTAGCTGGACAGCCCCAGCATTTT; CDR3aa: CASSLAGQPQHF
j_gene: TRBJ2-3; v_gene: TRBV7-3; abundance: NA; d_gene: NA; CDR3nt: TGTGCCAGCAGCCCCTATGGGGGTCTCACAGATACGCAGTATTTT; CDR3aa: CASSPYGGLTDTQYF
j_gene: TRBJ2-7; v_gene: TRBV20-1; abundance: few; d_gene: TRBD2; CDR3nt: TGCAGTGCTAAGACTAGCGGGGACCTCTACGAGCAGTACTTC; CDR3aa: CSAKTSGDLYEQYF
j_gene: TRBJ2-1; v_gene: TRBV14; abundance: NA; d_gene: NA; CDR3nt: TGTGCCAGCACCACGGGGCCTCCCGCCTACAATGAGCAGTTCTTC; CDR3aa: CASTTGPPAYNEQFF
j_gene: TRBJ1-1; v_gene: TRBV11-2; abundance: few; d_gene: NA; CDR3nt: TGTGCCAGCAACCCCTCGTGGGGGGGCACTGAAGCTTTCTTT; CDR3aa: CASNPSWGGTEAFF
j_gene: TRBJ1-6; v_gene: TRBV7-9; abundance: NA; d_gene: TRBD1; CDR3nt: TGTGCCAGCAACCTCGGACAGGACAGCTCCTATAATTCACCCCTCCACTTT; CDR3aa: CASNLGQDSSYNSPLHF
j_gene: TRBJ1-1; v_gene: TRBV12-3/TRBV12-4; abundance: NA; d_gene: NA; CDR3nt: TGTGCCAGCACCGCCTGGACAAGGTCGACGAACACTGAAGCTTTCTTT; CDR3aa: CASTAWTRSTNTEAFF
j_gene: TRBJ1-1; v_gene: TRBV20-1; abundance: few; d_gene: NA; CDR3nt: TGCAGGGCTGACAGGTTACTAGAAGCTTTCTTT; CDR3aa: CRADRLLEAFF
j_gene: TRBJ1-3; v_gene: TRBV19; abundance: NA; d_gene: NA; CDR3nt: TGTGCCAGTACCAGGGATGGCGGAAACACCATATATTTT; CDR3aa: CASTRDGGNTIYF
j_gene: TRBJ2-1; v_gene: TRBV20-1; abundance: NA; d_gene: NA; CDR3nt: TGCAGTGCTGCCCCTGGGGCGGAAGACAATGAGCAGTTCTTC; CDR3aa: CSAAPGAEDNEQFF
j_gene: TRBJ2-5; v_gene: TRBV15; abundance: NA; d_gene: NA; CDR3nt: TGTGCCACCAGCTCGAGAGGAGGGGCGGAGACCCAGTACTTC; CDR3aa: CATSSRGGAETQYF
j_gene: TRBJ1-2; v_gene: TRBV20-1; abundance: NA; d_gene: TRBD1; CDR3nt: TGCAGTGCTCACACCCGGGACAGACTTGAAAGCTACACCTTC; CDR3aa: CSAHTRDRLESYTF
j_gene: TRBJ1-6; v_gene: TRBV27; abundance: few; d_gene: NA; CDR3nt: TGTGCCAGCAGTTTTAGCTATTTGAATTCACCCCTCCACTTT; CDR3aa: CASSFSYLNSPLHF
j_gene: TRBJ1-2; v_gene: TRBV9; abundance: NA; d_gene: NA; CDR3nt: TGTGCCAGCGGGCCGGACTACTATGGCTACACCTTC; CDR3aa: CASGPDYYGYTF
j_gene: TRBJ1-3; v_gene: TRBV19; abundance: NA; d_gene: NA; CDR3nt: TGTGCCAGTAGTTCCCCGGGGGAACCGGGAAACACCATATATTTT; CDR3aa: CASSSPGEPGNTIYF
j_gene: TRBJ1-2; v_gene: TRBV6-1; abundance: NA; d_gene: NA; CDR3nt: TGTGCCAGCAGTGACCCTCGGGTTGACGACTATGGCTACACCTTC; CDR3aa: CASSDPRVDDYGYTF
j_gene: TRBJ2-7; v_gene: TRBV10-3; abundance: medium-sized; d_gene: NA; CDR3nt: TGTGCCATCAGTCCCGGGACTCCCTACGAGCAGTACTTC; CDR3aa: CAISPGTPYEQYF
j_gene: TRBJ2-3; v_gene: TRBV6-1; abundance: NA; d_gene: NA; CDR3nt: TGTGCCAGCAGACGTACGGGGGGCACAGATACGCAGTATTTT; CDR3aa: CASRRTGGTDTQYF
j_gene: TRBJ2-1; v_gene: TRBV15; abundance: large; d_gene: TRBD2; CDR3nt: TGTGCCACCAGCAGGGGGGAATGGCGGGGGAGCAATGAGCAGTTCTTC; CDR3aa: CATSRGEWRGSNEQFF
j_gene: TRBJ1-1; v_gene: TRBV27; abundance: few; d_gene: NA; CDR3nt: TGTGCCAGCAGTTTCCTTACACAGAACACTGAAGCTTTCTTT; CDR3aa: CASSFLTQNTEAFF
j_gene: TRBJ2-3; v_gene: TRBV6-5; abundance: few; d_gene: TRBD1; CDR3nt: TGTGCCAGCAGTTACACCCGGGGACAGGCCCAGACAGATACGCAGTATTTT; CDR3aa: CASSYTRGQAQTDTQYF
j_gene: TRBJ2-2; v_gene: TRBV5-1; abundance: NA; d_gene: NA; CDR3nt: TGCGCCAGCAGCTTCCAGGGTGAGGACACCGGGGAGCTGTTTTTT; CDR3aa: CASSFQGEDTGELFF
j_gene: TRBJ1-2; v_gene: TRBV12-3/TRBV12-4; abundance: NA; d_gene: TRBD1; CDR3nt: TGTGCCAGCAAGCAGGGGGTTCGTGGCTACACCTTC; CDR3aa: CASKQGVRGYTF
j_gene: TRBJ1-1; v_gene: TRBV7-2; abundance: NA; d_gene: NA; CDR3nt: TGTGCCAGCAGCTTCGGGGCCGGGAACACTGAAGCTTTCTTT; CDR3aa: CASSFGAGNTEAFF
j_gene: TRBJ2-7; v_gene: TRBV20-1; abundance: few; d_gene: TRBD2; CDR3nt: TGCAGTGCTCGGGGAGGGCCGACCTACGAGCAGTACTTC; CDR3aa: CSARGGPTYEQYF
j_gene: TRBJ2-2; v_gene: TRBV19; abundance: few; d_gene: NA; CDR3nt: TGTGCCAGTATCCCAGGGACCACCGGGGAGCTGTTTTTT; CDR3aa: CASIPGTTGELFF
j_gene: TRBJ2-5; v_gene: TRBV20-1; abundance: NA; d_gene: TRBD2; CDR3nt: TGCAGTGCTCCTACTAGCGGGCGGGGAGAGACCCAGTACTTC; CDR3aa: CSAPTSGRGETQYF
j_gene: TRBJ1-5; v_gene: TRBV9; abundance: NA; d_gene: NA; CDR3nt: TGTGCCAGCAGCGTAGAAGTGGGGCAGCCCCAGCATTTT; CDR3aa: CASSVEVGQPQHF
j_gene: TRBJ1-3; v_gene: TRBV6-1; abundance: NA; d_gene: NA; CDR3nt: TGTGCCAGCAGTCCCAGGGACATGCGCTCTGGAAACACCATATATTTT; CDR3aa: CASSPRDMRSGNTIYF
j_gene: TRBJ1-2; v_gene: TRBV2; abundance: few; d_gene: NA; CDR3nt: TGTGCCAGCAGTGAGGGGGGGATTCTCTATGGCTACACCTTC; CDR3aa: CASSEGGILYGYTF
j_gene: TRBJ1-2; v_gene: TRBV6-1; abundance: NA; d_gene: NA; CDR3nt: TGTGCCAGCAGTCCTTCGACAGTATCTAACTATGGCTACACCTTC; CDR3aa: CASSPSTVSNYGYTF
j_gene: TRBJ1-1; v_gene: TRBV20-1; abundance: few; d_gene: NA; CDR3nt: TGCAGTGCTAGGGTCGGTGGGGCCATTAACACTGAAGCTTTCTTT; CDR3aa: CSARVGGAINTEAFF
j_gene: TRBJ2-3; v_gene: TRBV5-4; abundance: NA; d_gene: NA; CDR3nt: TGTGCCAGCAGCTCCCCCGATGTCCCAGATACGCAGTATTTT; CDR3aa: CASSSPDVPDTQYF
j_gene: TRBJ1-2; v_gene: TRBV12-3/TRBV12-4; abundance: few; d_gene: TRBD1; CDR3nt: TGTGCCAGCAGCTACGGTTCCGGGACAGGGGGCGGTGGCTACACCTTC; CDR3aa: CASSYGSGTGGGGYTF
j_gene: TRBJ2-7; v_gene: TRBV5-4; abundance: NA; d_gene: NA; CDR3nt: TGTGCCAGCAGCCCCCACGGACAGCGTGGCTACGAGCAGTACTTC; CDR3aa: CASSPHGQRGYEQYF
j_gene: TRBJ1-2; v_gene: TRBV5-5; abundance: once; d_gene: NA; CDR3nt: TGTGCCAGCAGCCTACGTGAAGTGACCTCGGGCTATGGCTACACCTTC; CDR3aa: CASSLREVTSGYGYTF
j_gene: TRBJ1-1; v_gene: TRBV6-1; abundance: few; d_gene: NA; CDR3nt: TGTGCCAGCAGTGATCGAGGTTTTGAGACTTCTGAAGCTTTCTTT; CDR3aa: CASSDRGFETSEAFF
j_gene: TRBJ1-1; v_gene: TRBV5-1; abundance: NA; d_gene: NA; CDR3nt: TGCGCCAGCAGCTCCACAGATAACACTGAAGCTTTCTTT; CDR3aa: CASSSTDNTEAFF
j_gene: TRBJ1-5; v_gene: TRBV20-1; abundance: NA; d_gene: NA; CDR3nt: TGCAGTGCTAGGGCAGGCTCTTATAGCAATCAGCCCCAGCATTTT; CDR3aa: CSARAGSYSNQPQHF
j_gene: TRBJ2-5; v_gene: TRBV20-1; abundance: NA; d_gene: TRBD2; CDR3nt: TGCAGTGCTAGGGGAGGGGAGCGGGTAACACAAGAGACCCAGTACTTC; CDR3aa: CSARGGERVTQETQYF
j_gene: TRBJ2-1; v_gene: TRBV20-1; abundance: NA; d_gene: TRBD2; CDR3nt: TGCAGTGCCCCCGGGACTAGCGATGGTGAGCAGTTCTTC; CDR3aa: CSAPGTSDGEQFF